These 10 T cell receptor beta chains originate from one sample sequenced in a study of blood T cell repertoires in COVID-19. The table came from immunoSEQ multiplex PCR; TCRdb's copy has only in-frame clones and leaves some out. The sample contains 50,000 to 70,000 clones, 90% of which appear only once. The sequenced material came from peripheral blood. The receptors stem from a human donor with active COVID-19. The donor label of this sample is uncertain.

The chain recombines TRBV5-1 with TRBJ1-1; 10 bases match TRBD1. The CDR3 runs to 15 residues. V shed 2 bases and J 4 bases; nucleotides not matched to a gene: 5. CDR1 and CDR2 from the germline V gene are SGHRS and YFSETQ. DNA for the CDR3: TGCGCCAGCAGCTTCGGGGACAGGGGTGGCACTGAAGCTTTCTTT. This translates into CASSFGDRGGTEAFF.

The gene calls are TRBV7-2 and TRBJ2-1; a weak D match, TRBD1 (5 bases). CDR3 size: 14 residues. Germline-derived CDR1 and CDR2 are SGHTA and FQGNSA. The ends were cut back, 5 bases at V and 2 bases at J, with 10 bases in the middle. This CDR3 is CASSLTGAYNEQFF. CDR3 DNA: TGTGCCAGCAGCCTTACAGGAGCCTACAATGAGCAGTTCTTC.

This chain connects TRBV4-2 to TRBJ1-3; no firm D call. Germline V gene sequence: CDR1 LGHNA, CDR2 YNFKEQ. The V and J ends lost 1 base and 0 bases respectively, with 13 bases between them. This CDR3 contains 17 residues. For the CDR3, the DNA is TGTGCCAGCAGCCAAGCCCCCGCGGGGAGCTCTGGAAACACCATATATTTT. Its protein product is CASSQAPAGSSGNTIYF.

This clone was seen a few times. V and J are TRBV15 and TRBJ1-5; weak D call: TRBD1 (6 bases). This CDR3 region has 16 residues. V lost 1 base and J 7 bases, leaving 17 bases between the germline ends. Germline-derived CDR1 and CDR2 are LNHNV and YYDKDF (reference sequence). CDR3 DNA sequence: TGTGCCACCAGCAGAGTAGGCAGGGGCCACCGACAGCCCCAGCATTTT. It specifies CATSRVGRGHRQPQHF.

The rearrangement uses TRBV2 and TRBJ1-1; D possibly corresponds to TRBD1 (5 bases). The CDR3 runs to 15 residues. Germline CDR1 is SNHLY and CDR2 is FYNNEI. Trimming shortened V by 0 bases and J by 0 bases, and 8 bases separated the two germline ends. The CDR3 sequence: CASSEAPRVNTEAFF. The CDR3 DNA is TGTGCCAGCAGTGAAGCCCCCAGGGTGAACACTGAAGCTTTCTTT.

In DNA form, the CDR3 reads TGTGCCAGCAGCCAGTTCCAGGGGGCAGGAGATACGCAGTATTTT. It codes for CASSQFQGAGDTQYF. The rearrangement links TRBV14 to TRBJ2-3; 8 bases are shared with TRBD1. The CDR3 covers 15 residues. Looked up from germline, CDR1 is SGHDN and CDR2 is FVKESK. The J segment lost 5 bases and the V segment lost 3 bases, leaving 7 bases of the junction unmatched.

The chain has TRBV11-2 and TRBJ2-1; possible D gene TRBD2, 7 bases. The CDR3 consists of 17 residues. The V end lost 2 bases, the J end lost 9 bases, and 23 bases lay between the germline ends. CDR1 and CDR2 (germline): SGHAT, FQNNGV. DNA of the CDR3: TGTGCCAGCAGCTTAACACTCTACGCGGGGGCGGCCGGTGAGCAGTTCTTC. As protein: CASSLTLYAGAAGEQFF. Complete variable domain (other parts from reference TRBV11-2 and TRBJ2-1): EAGVAQSPRYKIIEKRQSVAFWCNPISGHATLYWYQQILGQGPKLLIQFQNNGVVDDSQLPKDRFSAERLKGVDSTLKIQPAKLEDSAVYLCASSLTLYAGAAGEQFFGPGTRLTVL.

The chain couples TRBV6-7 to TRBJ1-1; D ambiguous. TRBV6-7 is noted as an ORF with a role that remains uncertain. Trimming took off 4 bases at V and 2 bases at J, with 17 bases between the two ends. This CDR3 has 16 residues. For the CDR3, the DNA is TGTGCCAGCAGTTCCAGACATGTATTCGCTAACACTGAAGCTTTCTTT. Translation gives CASSSRHVFANTEAFF.

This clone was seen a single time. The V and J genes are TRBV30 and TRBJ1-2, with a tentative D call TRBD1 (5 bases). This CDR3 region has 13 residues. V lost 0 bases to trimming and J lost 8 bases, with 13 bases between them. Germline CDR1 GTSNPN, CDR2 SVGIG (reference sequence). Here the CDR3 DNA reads TGTGCCTGGAGTGTAGGGGTTATGGGAGGCTACACCTTC. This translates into CAWSVGVMGGYTF.

The CDR3 protein is CASSQLDSEAFF. Written as DNA, the CDR3 is TGTGCCAGCAGCCAACTGGACAGTGAAGCTTTCTTT. The chain joins TRBV3-1 (or the pseudogene TRBV3-2) to TRBJ1-1; D possibly corresponds to TRBD1 (6 bases). This CDR3 region has 12 residues. Trimming removed 2 bases from V and 7 bases from J, with 8 bases in between. Looked up from germline, CDR1 is LGHDT and CDR2 is YNNKEL (reference sequence).